Below are 16 T cell receptor beta chains sequenced from a single sample in a study of early T cells in non-severe SARS-CoV-2 infection. TCRdb analysed the 5' RACE reads with MiXCR anew, one entry per CDR3 protein. The sample lists roughly 28,000 distinct CDR3 sequences; over 5% were seen once. Sequenced sample: whole blood. These receptors came from an adult who was a healthcare worker with PCR-confirmed SARS-CoV-2 infection or an uninfected control (not recorded which).

This clonotype was recorded at least ten times. The chain employs TRBV11-3 and TRBJ2-7; 11 bases match TRBD1. Germline V gene lookup returns CDR1 SGHNT and CDR2 YENEEA. Germline trimming cut 6 bases from V and 3 bases from J; bases unmatched to any gene: 10. The CDR3 is 16 amino acids. The CDR3 DNA follows: TGTGCCAGCAGTCAACCAGGTGGGACAGGGGGCTACGAGCAGTACTTC. Residues: CASSQPGGTGGYEQYF.

This clonotype was counted ten times or more. This rearrangement joins TRBV20-1 to TRBJ2-5, with unresolved D. CDR3 length: 13 residues. Germline CDR1 is DFQATT and CDR2 is SNEGSKA (reference sequence). Trimming removed 3 bases at V and 2 bases at J, with 10 bases between. The CDR3 region has the DNA TGCAGTGCTAGTCATTCGGTGCAAGAGACCCAGTACTTC. Translated, it gives CSASHSVQETQYF.

There are many counts of this clonotype. The chain is built from TRBV6-5 and TRBJ1-6, with 7 bases matching TRBD1. The V gene end was trimmed by 7 bases and the J gene end by 10 bases; junction bases not matched to a gene: 7. The germline V gene encodes CDR1 MNHEY and CDR2 SVGAGI. The CDR3 loop spans 13 amino acids. The CDR3 reads CASTRTGDSPLHF. The CDR3 DNA sequence: TGTGCCAGCACCCGTACAGGGGACTCACCCCTCCACTTT.

The J gene is TRBJ1-5, the V gene TRBV12-3 or TRBV12-4; 7 positions agree with TRBD1. J lost 4 bases, V lost 6 bases, and 9 bases had no gene match. The length of the CDR3 is 15 residues. Here the CDR3 reads CASSQTGSHNQPQHF. The CDR3 DNA sequence: TGTGCCAGCAGCCAGACAGGGAGTCATAATCAGCCCCAGCATTTT.

This clonotype occurred many times. This sequence joins TRBV7-9 and TRBJ1-5; D gene unclear. Germline V gene lookup returns CDR1 SEHNR and CDR2 FQNEAQ (reference sequence). This CDR3 comprises 14 residues. The germline V and J ends were trimmed by 0 bases and 2 bases, with 5 bases remaining between them. CDR3 in amino acids: CASSLAGGNQPQHF. The CDR3 DNA reads as TGTGCCAGCAGCTTAGCTGGGGGCAATCAGCCCCAGCATTTT.

This clonotype came up many times. V usage is TRBV7-6 and J usage is TRBJ2-2; possible D gene TRBD1, 5 bases. The CDR3 contains 17 residues. The V end was cut by 1 base, the J end by 1 base, with 13 bases between. Looked up from germline, CDR1 is SGHVS and CDR2 is FNYEAQ. The CDR3 sequence is CASSLVPSGQNTGELFF. The DNA of the CDR3 is TGTGCCAGCAGCTTAGTCCCGTCAGGGCAGAACACCGGGGAGCTGTTTTTT.

This clonotype was counted only a few times. This chain links TRBV11-2 with TRBJ2-3; unclear D gene. V lost 6 bases and J lost 8, with 15 bases in between. The CDR3 is made up of 13 amino acids. CDR1 SGHAT and CDR2 FQNNGV come from the germline V gene. The CDR3 here is CASSPFLGRTQYF. The CDR3 DNA reads as TGTGCCAGCAGTCCCTTTCTCGGCCGTACGCAGTATTTT.

There are a few counts of this clonotype. The gene calls are TRBV20-1 and TRBJ2-7, with 10 bases matching TRBD2. This CDR3 region has 15 residues. Germline CDR1 is DFQATT and CDR2 is SNEGSKA (reference sequence). With 0 bases clipped from V and 7 bases from J, the junction kept 9 bases outside the gene matches. Here the CDR3 reads CSARDLLSGRSEQYF. As DNA, the CDR3 is TGCAGTGCTAGAGATCTCCTTAGCGGGAGGAGTGAGCAGTACTTC.

This clonotype was seen ten or more times. The CDR3 region has the DNA TGTGCCAGCAGTTCCCTCAAAACAGGGGGCACTGAAGCTTTCTTT. It is translated as CASSSLKTGGTEAFF. This chain joins TRBV27 and TRBJ1-1; 8 bases agree with TRBD1. CDR3 length: 15 amino acids. Per the germline V gene, CDR1 is MNHEY and CDR2 is SMNVEV (reference sequence). The V and J ends lost 4 bases and 4 bases, in that order; junction bases with no gene match: 8.

This clonotype is classed as medium-sized. This rearrangement joins TRBV20-1 to TRBJ1-4; tentative D call: TRBD1 (5 bases). V lost 0 bases to trimming and J lost 5 bases, with 13 bases between them. The CDR3 runs 15 residues. Germline values: CDR1 DFQATT, CDR2 SNEGSKA (reference sequence). As DNA, the CDR3 is TGCAGTGCTAGAGATCTCAGGGAGCGAAATGAAAAACTGTTTTTT. This sequence encodes CSARDLRERNEKLFF.

The chain has TRBV7-9 and TRBJ2-3, with D perhaps matching TRBD2 (6 bases). V dropped 11 bases and J dropped 3 bases, with 15 bases sitting between them. The CDR3 runs 13 residues. Germline V gives CDR1 SEHNR, CDR2 FQNEAQ (reference sequence). The CDR3 reads CARDGTGTDTQYF. The DNA for the CDR3 is TGTGCCCGTGACGGGACTGGGACAGATACGCAGTATTTT. The whole variable domain, filled in from reference TRBV7-9 and TRBJ2-3, reads DTGVSQNPRHKITKRGQNVTFRCDPISEHNRLYWYRQTLGQGPEFLTYFQNEAQLEKSRLLSDRFSAERPKGSFSTLEIQRTEQGDSAMYLCARDGTGTDTQYFGPGTRLTVL.

This clonotype was seen repeatedly, ten times or more. J is TRBJ2-1 and V is TRBV5-1; D is ambiguous. Germline assignment: CDR1 SGHRS and CDR2 YFSETQ. V lost 0 bases to trimming and J lost 2 bases, with 9 bases between them. This CDR3 region has 15 residues. This chain's CDR3 is CASSLDRPTYNEQFF. DNA of the CDR3: TGCGCCAGCAGCTTGGATCGACCTACCTACAATGAGCAGTTCTTC.

The CDR3 DNA is TGCGCCAGCAGAGTGAACAGGAACACTGAAGCTTTCTTT. The encoded protein is CASRVNRNTEAFF. This rearrangement joins TRBV10-1 to TRBJ1-1; D remains unclear. This CDR3 has 13 amino acids. Germline V CDR1 and CDR2: WNHNN, SYGVQD (reference sequence). Trimming pared 6 bases from V and 1 base from J, leaving 9 bases between.

This clonotype was seen only a few times. V is TRBV7-3 and J is TRBJ2-2; D is perhaps TRBD2 (5 bases). V was pared by 1 base and J by 1 base, with 10 bases between. CDR1 is SGHTA, CDR2 FQGTGA, per germline. The CDR3 runs 16 residues. The CDR3 loop reads CASSLRGQWNTGELFF. DNA of the CDR3: TGTGCCAGCAGCTTAAGAGGGCAGTGGAACACCGGGGAGCTGTTTTTT.

The chain employs TRBV11-2 and TRBJ2-7; D may be TRBD1 (6 bases). The CDR3 is 13 residues long. The germline V and J ends were trimmed by 4 bases and 3 bases, with 10 bases remaining between them. Germline CDR1 is SGHAT and CDR2 is FQNNGV. Here the CDR3 reads CASSSSTGYEQYF. The CDR3 nucleotides read TGTGCCAGCAGCTCTTCGACAGGCTACGAGCAGTACTTC.

This clonotype was seen more than once but under ten times. The CDR3 sequence: CASSADGSNQPQHF. The CDR3 DNA follows: TGCGCCAGCAGCGCGGACGGTAGCAATCAGCCCCAGCATTTT. The V and J genes are TRBV5-1 and TRBJ1-5; D gene ambiguous. The CDR3 length is 14 residues. Germline V gene data show CDR1 as SGHRS and CDR2 as YFSETQ. The ends were cut back, 4 bases at V and 0 bases at J, with 8 bases in the middle.